This record looks at one T cell receptor (beta chain) sequence and its context. This record belongs to a study of TIL therapy for anti-PD-1-resistant metastatic lung cancer. Sequencing used immunoSEQ v3. Produced via immunoSEQ multiplex PCR; TCRdb's table is partial and in-frame only. Here the sample spans about 52,000 clones, 65% to 80% being singletons. Time point defined: pre-treatment sample, taken before nivolumab and TIL therapy. This CDR3 spans 13 amino acids. The sequencing used blood, collected at baseline. This TCR derives from a woman aged 25 to 80 with non-small cell lung cancer. This chain connects TRBV21-1 to TRBJ2-1; the table names TRBD1, a call not compared with the DNA. TRBV21-1 is annotated as a pseudogene. CDR3 loop: CASRDDRANEQFF. The CDR3 DNA reads TGTGCCAGCAGGGACGACAGGGCGAATGAGCAGTTCTTC.